This TCR beta chain derives from a study of vaccination effects on CD4 cells after COVID-19. In regard to this clone: Its antigen remains unidentified.

Ahead of sequencing, the ViraFEST assay grew antigen-specific CD4+ T cells using viral peptide pools. Following culture for roughly 10 days, CD4+ T cells were isolated. A positive SARS-CoV-2 PCR test fell between March and December 2020. Approximately 2.1 million PBMC were placed in each well, which was supplemented with roughly 10 IU/ml IL-2 and approximately 10 ug/ml peptides. Sequenced by immunoSEQ multiplex PCR; TCRdb stores in-frame clones only, minus some. The table lists about 20,000 clones, approximately 81% of them singletons. CDR1 and CDR2 from the germline V gene are MNHEY and SMNVEV (reference sequence). The CDR3 runs to 22 residues. V shed 4 bases and J 2 bases; nucleotides not matched to a gene: 21.

The input for sequencing was CD4+ T cells from PBMCs cultured with SARS-CoV-2 spike peptides, taken before COVID-19 vaccination. This clonotype originated in a human donor who had a prior SARS-CoV-2 infection. The chain links TRBV27 to TRBJ2-3; TRBD2 aligns across 13 bases. DNA of the CDR3: TGTGCCAGCAGTTGGGGGCCCCGACTAGCGGGGGGATGGAGTAGGTTCACAGATACGCAGTATTTT. This codes for CASSWGPRLAGGWSRFTDTQYF.